These 11 T cell receptor beta chains originate from one sample sequenced in a study of T cell repertoires and leukemia-associated antigens. No antigens are known for them. TCRdb analysed the 5' RACE reads with MiXCR anew, one entry per CDR3 protein. Here the sample spans almost 10,000 distinct CDR3 sequences, approximately 45% being singletons. Sequencing was carried out using CD3+ T cells sorted from blood and cultured. The receptor source for this set is a female donor in good health.

This sequence joins TRBV7-9 and TRBJ2-1; no clear D. The germline V gene has CDR1 SEHNR and CDR2 FQNEAQ (reference sequence). The V end lost 1 base, the J end lost 7 bases, and 8 bases lay between the germline ends. The CDR3 contains 13 residues. The CDR3, as DNA: TGTGCCAGCAGCTTAGGGGCGTGGAATGAGCAGTTCTTC. Its translation is CASSLGAWNEQFF.

By sample fraction, this clonotype is medium-sized. The V call is TRBV6-5, the J call TRBJ1-2, with TRBD1 matching 7 bases. This CDR3 region has 11 residues. The V and J ends lost 5 bases and 7 bases, in that order; junction bases with no gene match: 1. Germline assignment: CDR1 MNHEY and CDR2 SVGAGI. The CDR3 reads CASSPGGGYTF. In DNA form, the CDR3 reads TGTGCCAGCAGTCCAGGGGGTGGCTACACCTTC.

At least ten counts were recorded for this clonotype. The genes are TRBV18 and TRBJ2-5, with 8 bases fitting TRBD1. The length of the CDR3 is 14 residues. Germline CDR1 KGHSH, CDR2 LQKENI. V lost 5 bases to trimming and J lost 3 bases; unmatched junction nucleotides: 5. CDR3 sequence (DNA): TGTGCCAGCTCAAGGGACAGGACCGAAGAGACCCAGTACTTC. Amino acid sequence: CASSRDRTEETQYF. Using reference TRBV18 and TRBJ2-5 for the parts outside the CDR3, the full variable domain is NAGVMQNPRHLVRRRGQEARLRCSPMKGHSHVYWYRQLPEEGLKFMVYLQKENIIDESGMPKERFSAEFPKEGPSILRIQQVVRGDSAAYFCASSRDRTEETQYFGPGTRLLVL.

This clonotype has just a few counts. In DNA, the CDR3 is TGTGCCAGCAGCTCCAGAGACAGGGGCCACGAGCAGTACTTC. Protein product: CASSSRDRGHEQYF. V gene TRBV11-2 combines with J gene TRBJ2-7, with 8 positions matching TRBD1. CDR3 length equals 14 residues. J was trimmed by 5 bases and V by 4 bases; bases with no gene match: 7. CDR1 SGHAT and CDR2 FQNNGV come from the germline V gene.

This clonotype was picked up many times. The rearrangement uses TRBV5-1 and TRBJ2-7; TRBD2 agrees at 14 bases. The CDR3 is 16 residues long. J was trimmed by 2 bases and V by 4 bases; bases with no gene match: 5. Germline-derived CDR1 and CDR2 are SGHRS and YFSETQ. The CDR3 reads CASSPGTSGGTYEQYF. The CDR3 DNA follows: TGCGCCAGCAGCCCGGGGACTAGCGGGGGCACCTACGAGCAGTACTTC.

This clonotype appeared a few times. Germline and junction disagree at one end, which may indicate a read error. The rearrangement joins TRBV24-1 to TRBJ1-2; D may be TRBD1 (5 bases). The CDR3 has 12 residues. CDR1 and CDR2 from the germline V gene are KGHDR and SFDVKD. The CDR3 here is CATSGPSYDYAF. The CDR3 region has the DNA TGTGCCACCTCGGGACCTTCCTATGACTACGCCTTC.

J is TRBJ2-7 and V is TRBV20-1, with D unclear. CDR3 length equals 16 residues. Trimming cost V 0 bases and J 3 bases, with 18 bases left between them. Germline V gene lookup returns CDR1 DFQATT and CDR2 SNEGSKA (reference sequence). The CDR3 region is CSARDLGSDSYYEQYF. CDR3 DNA: TGCAGTGCTAGAGATCTAGGATCAGACTCCTACTACGAGCAGTACTTC.

The rearrangement joins TRBV5-1 to TRBJ2-7; the D gene is possibly TRBD2 (5 bases). This CDR3 contains 14 residues. Looked up from germline, CDR1 is SGHRS and CDR2 is YFSETQ. V was shortened by 4 bases and J by 8 bases, with 19 bases between the two germline ends. The DNA of the CDR3 is TGCGCCAGCAGCGAGATAACGGGGTACCCCCAGCAGTACTTC. This sequence encodes CASSEITGYPQQYF.

This clonotype occurred many times. The chain recombines TRBV3-1 with TRBJ2-7; D unresolved. The CDR3 spans 15 residues. Trimming took off 1 base at V and 4 bases at J, with 14 bases between the two ends. Germline V gives CDR1 LGHDT, CDR2 YNNKEL (reference sequence). The CDR3 nucleotides read TGTGCCAGCAGCCAAGTCGTGGGTTCATTGTACGAGCAGTACTTC. Translated, it gives CASSQVVGSLYEQYF.

The chain combines TRBV20-1 with TRBJ2-5; D might be TRBD2 (6 bases). CDR1 and CDR2 (germline): DFQATT, SNEGSKA (reference sequence). V gave up 3 bases and J gave up 3 bases, with 20 bases separating them. This CDR3 contains 16 residues. This CDR3 reads CSARDMLGGPEETQYF. CDR3 in DNA: TGCAGTGCTAGGGACATGTTGGGGGGACCGGAAGAGACCCAGTACTTC.

This clonotype was picked up many times. V gene TRBV27 combines with J gene TRBJ1-2; possible D gene TRBD1, 6 bases. Germline V gene data show CDR1 as MNHEY and CDR2 as SMNVEV (reference sequence). CDR3 size: 14 residues. The V gene lost 8 bases and the J gene lost 0 bases, with 13 bases spanning the gap. The CDR3 is CASRPRGPNYGYTF. The DNA of the CDR3 is TGTGCCAGCCGACCCAGGGGCCCTAACTATGGCTACACCTTC.